Below are 6 T cell receptor beta chains sequenced from a single sample in a study of CD8 T cells in Susac syndrome. After extraction with the RNeasy kit, 0.5 to 1 ug of the RNA was reverse transcribed using random hexamers. TCRdb processed the immunoSEQ multiplex PCR reads anew with MiXCR; each CDR3 protein has one entry. This table holds 150,000 to 200,000 distinct CDR3 sequences, approximately 94% found once. Sequencing input: CD4+ T cells from PBMCs. The receptors shown here come from a human donor with multiple sclerosis.

The chain employs TRBV12-3 or TRBV12-4 and TRBJ1-1; perhaps TRBD1 as D (6 bases). Trimming shortened V by 3 bases and J by 5 bases, and 10 bases separated the two germline ends. This CDR3 comprises 13 residues. CDR3 protein: CASSLQGRTEAFF. In DNA form, the CDR3 reads TGTGCCAGCAGTTTGCAGGGGAGAACTGAAGCTTTCTTT.

This clonotype is a singleton in its sample. J is TRBJ1-1 and V is TRBV5-1; the D gene is possibly TRBD1 (5 bases). Trimming stripped 4 bases from V and 5 bases from J, with 12 bases between. Germline CDR1 reads SGHRS; CDR2 reads YFSETQ. The CDR3 has 13 residues. The CDR3: CASSPGTGTEAFF. In nucleotides, the CDR3 is TGCGCCAGCAGCCCGGGGACGGGGACTGAAGCTTTCTTT. The full variable domain, in which reference TRBV5-1 and TRBJ1-1 provide the parts outside the CDR3, is KAGVTQTPRYLIKTRGQQVTLSCSPISGHRSVSWYQQTPGQGLQFLFEYFSETQRNKGNFPGRFSGRQFSNSRSEMNVSTLELGDSALYLCASSPGTGTEAFFGQGTRLTVV.

The genes are TRBV27 and TRBJ2-5; maybe TRBD2 (6 bases). Germline CDR1 and CDR2: MNHEY and SMNVEV (reference sequence). V lost 6 bases and J 7 bases, leaving 21 bases between the germline ends. This CDR3 spans 15 amino acids. DNA of the CDR3: TGTGCCAGCAGCCACCGGGGGACTGTCCAGGGGACCCAGTACTTC. This gives the protein CASSHRGTVQGTQYF.

The chain links TRBV12-3 or TRBV12-4 to TRBJ2-2; perhaps TRBD1 as D (6 bases). V was shortened by 4 bases and J by 0 bases, with 9 bases between the two germline ends. The CDR3 length is 15 residues. Written as DNA, the CDR3 is TGTGCCAGCAGTTACAGGGATTCGAACACCGGGGAGCTGTTTTTT. It codes for CASSYRDSNTGELFF.

This clonotype was picked up one time. The genes are TRBV19 and TRBJ1-5, with unresolved D. The V gene lost 10 bases and the J gene lost 5 bases, with 15 bases spanning the gap. Germline values: CDR1 LNHDA, CDR2 SQIVND (reference sequence). The CDR3 runs 13 residues. The CDR3 coding sequence is TGTGCCACCTCGACAAGAGTGGATCAGCCCCAGCATTTT. It translates to CATSTRVDQPQHF.

CDR3 coding DNA: TGTGCCTGGACCCAACGGGGCGGGTACTACGAGCAGTACTTC. Amino acids: CAWTQRGGYYEQYF. The chain combines TRBV30 with TRBJ2-7; D could derive from TRBD1 or TRBD2 (5 bases each). The CDR3 consists of 14 residues. CDR1 and CDR2 from the germline V gene are GTSNPN and SVGIG (reference sequence). V lost 4 bases and J 3 bases, leaving 16 bases between the germline ends.